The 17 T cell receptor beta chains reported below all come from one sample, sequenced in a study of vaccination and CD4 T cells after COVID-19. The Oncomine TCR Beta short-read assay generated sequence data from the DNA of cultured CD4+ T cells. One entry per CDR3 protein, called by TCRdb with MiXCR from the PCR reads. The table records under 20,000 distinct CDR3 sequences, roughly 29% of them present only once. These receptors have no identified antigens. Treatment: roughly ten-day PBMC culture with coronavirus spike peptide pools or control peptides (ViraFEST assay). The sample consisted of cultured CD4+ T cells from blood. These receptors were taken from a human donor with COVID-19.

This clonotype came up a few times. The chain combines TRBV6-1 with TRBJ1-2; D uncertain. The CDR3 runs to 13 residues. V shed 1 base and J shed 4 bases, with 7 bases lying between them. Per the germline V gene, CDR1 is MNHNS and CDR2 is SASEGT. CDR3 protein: CASSEVPAYGYTF. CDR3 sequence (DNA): TGTGCCAGCAGTGAAGTCCCAGCCTATGGCTACACCTTC.

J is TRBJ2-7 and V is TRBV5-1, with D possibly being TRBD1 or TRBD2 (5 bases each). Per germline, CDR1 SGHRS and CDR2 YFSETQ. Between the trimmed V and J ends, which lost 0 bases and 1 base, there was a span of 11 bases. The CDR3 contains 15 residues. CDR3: CASSLDPGPSYEQYF. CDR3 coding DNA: TGCGCCAGCAGCTTGGATCCGGGACCTTCCTACGAGCAGTACTTC.

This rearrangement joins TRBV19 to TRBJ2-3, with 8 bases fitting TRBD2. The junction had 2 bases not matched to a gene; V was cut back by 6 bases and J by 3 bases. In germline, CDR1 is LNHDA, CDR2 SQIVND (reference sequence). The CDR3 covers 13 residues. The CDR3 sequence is CASRSGGTDTQYF. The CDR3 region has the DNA TGTGCCAGTAGAAGCGGGGGAACAGATACGCAGTATTTT.

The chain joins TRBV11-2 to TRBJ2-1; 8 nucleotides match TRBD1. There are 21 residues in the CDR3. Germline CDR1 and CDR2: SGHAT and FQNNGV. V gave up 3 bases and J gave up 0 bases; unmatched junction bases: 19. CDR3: CASSFFRTGPKVPVSYNEQFF. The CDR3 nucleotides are TGTGCCAGCAGCTTCTTCCGGACAGGGCCGAAGGTCCCTGTCTCCTACAATGAGCAGTTCTTC.

CDR3 sequence reads: CASSFSGTSPKAQYF. CDR3 coding DNA: TGTGCCAGCAGCTTCAGCGGGACTAGCCCGAAAGCGCAGTACTTC. V usage is TRBV7-2 and J usage is TRBJ2-7, with 9 bases matching TRBD2. This CDR3 is 15 amino acids long. After removal of 3 bases from V and 9 bases from J, the junction contained 12 bases not matched to a gene. Germline CDR1 and CDR2: SGHTA and FQGNSA.

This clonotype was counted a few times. The CDR3 reads CASRAGGSNYGYTF. CDR3 bases: TGCGCCAGCAGAGCGGGGGGCTCGAACTATGGCTACACCTTC. V is TRBV5-1 and J is TRBJ1-2; maybe TRBD1 (6 bases). CDR1 is SGHRS, CDR2 YFSETQ, per germline. There are 14 residues in the CDR3. Trimming left V 5 bases short and J 2 bases short, with 13 bases between.

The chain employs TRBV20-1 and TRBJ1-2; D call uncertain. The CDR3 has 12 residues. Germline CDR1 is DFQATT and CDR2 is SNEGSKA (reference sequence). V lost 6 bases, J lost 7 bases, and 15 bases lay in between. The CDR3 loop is CSARRPAGGYTF. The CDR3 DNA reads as TGCAGTGCCCGCAGACCAGCTGGTGGCTACACCTTC.

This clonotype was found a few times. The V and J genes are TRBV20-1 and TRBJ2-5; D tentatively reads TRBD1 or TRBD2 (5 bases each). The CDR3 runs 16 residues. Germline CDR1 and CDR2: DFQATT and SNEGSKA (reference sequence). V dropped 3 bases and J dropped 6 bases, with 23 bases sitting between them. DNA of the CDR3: TGCAGTGCTAGTCTAACCGACGGAGGCAGGGCCCAGACCCAGTACTTC. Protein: CSASLTDGGRAQTQYF.

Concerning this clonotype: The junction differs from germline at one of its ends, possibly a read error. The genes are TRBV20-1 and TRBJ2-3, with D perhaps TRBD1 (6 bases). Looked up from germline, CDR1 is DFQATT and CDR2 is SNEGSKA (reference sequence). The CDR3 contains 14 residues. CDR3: CSASFGTLTDMQYF. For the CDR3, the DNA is TGCAGTGCTAGTTTTGGGACACTCACAGATATGCAGTATTTT.

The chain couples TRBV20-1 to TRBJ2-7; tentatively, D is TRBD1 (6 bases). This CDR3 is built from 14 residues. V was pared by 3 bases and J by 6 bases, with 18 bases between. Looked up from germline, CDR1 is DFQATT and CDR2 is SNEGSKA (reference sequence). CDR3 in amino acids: CSARGTIVVAEQYF. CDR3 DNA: TGCAGTGCTAGGGGGACAATTGTTGTCGCCGAGCAGTACTTC.

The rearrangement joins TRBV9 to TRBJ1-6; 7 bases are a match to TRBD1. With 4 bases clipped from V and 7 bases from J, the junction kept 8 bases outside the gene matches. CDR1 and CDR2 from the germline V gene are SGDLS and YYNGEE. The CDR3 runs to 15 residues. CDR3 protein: CASSSVGTENSPLHF. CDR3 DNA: TGTGCCAGCAGCTCCGTGGGGACAGAAAATTCACCCCTCCACTTT.

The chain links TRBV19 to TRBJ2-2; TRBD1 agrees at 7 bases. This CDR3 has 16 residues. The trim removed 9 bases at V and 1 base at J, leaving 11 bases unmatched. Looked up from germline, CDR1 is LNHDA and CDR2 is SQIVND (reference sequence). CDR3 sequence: CASTGQKTRNTGELFF. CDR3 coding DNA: TGTGCCAGCACGGGACAGAAGACGCGGAACACCGGGGAGCTGTTTTTT.

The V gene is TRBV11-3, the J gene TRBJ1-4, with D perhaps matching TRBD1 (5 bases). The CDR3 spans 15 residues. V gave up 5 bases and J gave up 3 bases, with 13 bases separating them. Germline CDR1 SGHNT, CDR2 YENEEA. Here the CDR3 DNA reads TGTGCCAGCAGCCCATATGGGGCTCCTAATGAAAAACTGTTTTTT. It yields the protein CASSPYGAPNEKLFF.

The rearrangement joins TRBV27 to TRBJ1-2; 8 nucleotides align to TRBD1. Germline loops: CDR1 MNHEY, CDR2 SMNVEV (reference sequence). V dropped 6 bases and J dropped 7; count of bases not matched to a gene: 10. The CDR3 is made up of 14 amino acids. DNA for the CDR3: TGTGCCAGCAGATGGACAGGGTTAGGAGGTGGCTACACCTTC. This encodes CASRWTGLGGGYTF.

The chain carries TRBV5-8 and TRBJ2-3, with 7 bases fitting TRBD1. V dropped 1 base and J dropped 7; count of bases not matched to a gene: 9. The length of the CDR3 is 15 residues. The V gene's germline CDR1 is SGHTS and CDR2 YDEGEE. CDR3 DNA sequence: TGTGCCAGCAGCTTGCGAAAAGGGGGCGCGAATACGCAGTATTTT. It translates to CASSLRKGGANTQYF.

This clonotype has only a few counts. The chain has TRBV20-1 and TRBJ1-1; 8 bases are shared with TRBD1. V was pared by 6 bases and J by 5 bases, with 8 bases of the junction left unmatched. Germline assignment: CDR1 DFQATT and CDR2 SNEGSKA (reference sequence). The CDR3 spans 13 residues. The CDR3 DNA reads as TGCAGTGCCCCGACAGGGGTAGTAACTGAAGCTTTCTTT. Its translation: CSAPTGVVTEAFF.

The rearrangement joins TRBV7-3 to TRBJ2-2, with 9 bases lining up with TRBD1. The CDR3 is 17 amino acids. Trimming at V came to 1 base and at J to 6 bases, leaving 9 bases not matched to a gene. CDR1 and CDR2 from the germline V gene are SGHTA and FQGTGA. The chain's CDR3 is CASSLIPGTGRSGELFF. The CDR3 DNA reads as TGTGCCAGCAGCTTAATCCCCGGGACAGGGAGGTCCGGGGAGCTGTTTTTT. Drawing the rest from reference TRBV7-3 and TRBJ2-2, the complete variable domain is GAGVSQTPSNKVTEKGKYVELRCDPISGHTALYWYRQSLGQGPEFLIYFQGTGAADDSGLPNDRFFAVRPEGSVSTLKIQRTERGDSAVYLCASSLIPGTGRSGELFFGEGSRLTVL.